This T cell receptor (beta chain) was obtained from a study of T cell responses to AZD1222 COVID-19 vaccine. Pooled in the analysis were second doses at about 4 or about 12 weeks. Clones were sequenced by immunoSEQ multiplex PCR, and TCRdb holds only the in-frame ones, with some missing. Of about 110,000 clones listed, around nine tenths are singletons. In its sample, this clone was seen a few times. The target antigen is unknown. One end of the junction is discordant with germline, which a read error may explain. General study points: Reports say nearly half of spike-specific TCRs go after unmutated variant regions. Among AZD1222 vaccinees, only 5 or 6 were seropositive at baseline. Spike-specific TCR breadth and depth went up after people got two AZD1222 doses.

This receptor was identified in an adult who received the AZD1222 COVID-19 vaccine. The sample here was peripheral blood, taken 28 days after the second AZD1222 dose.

The DNA of the CDR3 is TGTGCCAGCAGCCAAGTAGCGGGAGGCTACGGGCAGTACTTC. Translating gives CASSQVAGGYGQYF. The chain employs TRBV3-1 (or the pseudogene TRBV3-2) and TRBJ2-7; 10 bases map to TRBD2. This CDR3 spans 14 amino acids. Germline-derived CDR1 and CDR2 are LGHDT and YNNKEL (reference sequence).